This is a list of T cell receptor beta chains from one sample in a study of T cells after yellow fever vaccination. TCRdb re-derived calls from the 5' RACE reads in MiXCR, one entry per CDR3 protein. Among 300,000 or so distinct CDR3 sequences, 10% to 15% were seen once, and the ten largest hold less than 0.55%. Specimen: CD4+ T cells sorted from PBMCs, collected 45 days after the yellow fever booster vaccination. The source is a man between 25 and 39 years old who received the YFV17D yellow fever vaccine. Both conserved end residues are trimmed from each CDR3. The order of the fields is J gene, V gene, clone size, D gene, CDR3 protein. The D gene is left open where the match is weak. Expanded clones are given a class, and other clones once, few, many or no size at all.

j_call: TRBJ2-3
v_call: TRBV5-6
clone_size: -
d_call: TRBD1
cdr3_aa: ASSSRQGRTDTQY

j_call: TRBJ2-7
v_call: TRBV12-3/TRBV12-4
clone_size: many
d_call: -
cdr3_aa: ASSFQGPYEQY

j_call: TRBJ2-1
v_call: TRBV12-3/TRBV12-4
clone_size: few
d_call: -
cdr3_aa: ASPPGLGSNEQF

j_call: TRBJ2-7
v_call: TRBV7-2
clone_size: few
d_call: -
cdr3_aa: ASSLQGSSYEQY

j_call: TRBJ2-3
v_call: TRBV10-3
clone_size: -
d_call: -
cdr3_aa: AISGDNTDTQY

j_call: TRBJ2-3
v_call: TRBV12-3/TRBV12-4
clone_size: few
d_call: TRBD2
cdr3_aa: ASTPGLTDTQY

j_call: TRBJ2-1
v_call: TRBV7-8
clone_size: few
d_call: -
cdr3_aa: ASSPSEGHLMGYNEQF

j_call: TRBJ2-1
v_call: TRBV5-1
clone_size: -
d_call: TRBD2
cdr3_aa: ASSREGAYNEQF

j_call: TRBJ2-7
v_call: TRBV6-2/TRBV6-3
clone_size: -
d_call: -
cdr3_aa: ASSWGQKAEQY

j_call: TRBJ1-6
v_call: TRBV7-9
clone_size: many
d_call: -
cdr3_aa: ASSIGANSPLH

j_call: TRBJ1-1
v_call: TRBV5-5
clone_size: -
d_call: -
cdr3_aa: ASSFRVGQAPWGTEAF

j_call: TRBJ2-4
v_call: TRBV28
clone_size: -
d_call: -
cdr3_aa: ASSLAGSPKQY

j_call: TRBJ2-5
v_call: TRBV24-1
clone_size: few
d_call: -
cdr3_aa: ATSDFGGSETQY

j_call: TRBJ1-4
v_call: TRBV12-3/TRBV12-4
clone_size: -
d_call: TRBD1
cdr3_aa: ASSSPTGGLNEKLF

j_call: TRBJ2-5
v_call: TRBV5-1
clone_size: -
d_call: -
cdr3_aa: ASSLGRAKETQY

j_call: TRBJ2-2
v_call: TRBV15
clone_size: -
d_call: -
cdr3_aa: ATSRDLGSGELF

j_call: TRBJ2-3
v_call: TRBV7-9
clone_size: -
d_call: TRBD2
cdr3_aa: ASSRIQTSGITDTQY

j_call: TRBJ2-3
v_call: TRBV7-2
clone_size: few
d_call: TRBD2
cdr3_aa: ASRNLAGKGDTQY

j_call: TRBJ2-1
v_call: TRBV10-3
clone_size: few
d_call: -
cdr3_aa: AIRRQENYNEQF

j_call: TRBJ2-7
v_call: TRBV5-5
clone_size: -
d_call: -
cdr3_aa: ASSLEGDYEQY

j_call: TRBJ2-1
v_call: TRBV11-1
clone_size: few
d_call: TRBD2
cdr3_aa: ASSSDTSGTSGRFEQF

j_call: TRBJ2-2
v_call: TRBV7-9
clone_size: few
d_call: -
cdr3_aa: ASSLGSILAGELF

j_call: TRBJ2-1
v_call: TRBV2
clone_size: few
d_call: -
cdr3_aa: ASSEMDEQF